This entry lists 17 T cell receptor beta chains sequenced from one sample in a study of T cell responses to AZD1222 COVID-19 vaccine. Using immunoSEQ multiplex PCR, the repertoire was profiled, and TCRdb retains in-frame clones only, with some absent. The sample has under 130,000 clones, 91% seen once; the top ten hold 45% to 55%. The material was peripheral blood, obtained on day 0 of AZD1222 vaccination. These receptors all stem from an adult in good health.

The V gene is TRBV11-3, the J gene TRBJ2-2; D is unclear. Trimming removed 5 bases at V and 0 bases at J, with 7 bases between. Germline lookup yields CDR1 SGHNT and CDR2 YENEEA. This CDR3 has 14 amino acids. The CDR3 coding sequence is TGTGCCAGCAGCCCCGGCCCGAACACCGGGGAGCTGTTTTTT. This codes for CASSPGPNTGELFF.

CDR3 sequence: CASSLFPGQGYDEQYF. The CDR3 nucleotides are TGTGCCAGCAGTTTATTTCCGGGACAGGGATACGACGAGCAGTACTTC. This chain uses TRBV27 with TRBJ2-7, with TRBD1 identical over 9 bases. Germline CDR1 is MNHEY and CDR2 is SMNVEV (reference sequence). V shed 1 base and J 5 bases; nucleotides not matched to a gene: 9. The CDR3 loop spans 16 amino acids.

In this sample, this clone turned up a few times. Here the CDR3 DNA reads TGTTCCTCCAGGCCCGGGGCTGGAAACACCATATATTTT. Protein product: CSSRPGAGNTIYF. The rearrangement links TRBV30 to TRBJ1-3; D not certain. Germline-derived CDR1 and CDR2 are GTSNPN and SVGIG (reference sequence). The CDR3 runs to 13 residues.

The rearrangement links TRBV28 to TRBJ1-3; 12 bases are a match to TRBD1. Germline V gives CDR1 MDHEN, CDR2 SYDVKM. The CDR3 totals 17 residues. J gave up 4 bases and V 4 bases, and 8 bases lay outside the gene matches. CDR3 residues: CASSSPGQGAAGNTIYF. CDR3 in DNA: TGTGCCAGCAGTTCACCGGGACAGGGGGCAGCAGGAAACACCATATATTTT. Full variable domain (outside the CDR3, taken from reference TRBV28 and TRBJ1-3): DVKVTQSSRYLVKRTGEKVFLECVQDMDHENMFWYRQDPGLGLRLIYFSYDVKMKEKGDIPEGYSVSREKKERFSLILESASTNQTSMYLCASSSPGQGAAGNTIYFGEGSWLTVV.

Only one count was recorded for this clone. This chain uses TRBV6-5 with TRBJ2-7; 10 bases align to TRBD1. The CDR3 has 15 amino acids. CDR1 and CDR2 (germline): MNHEY, SVGAGI. J lost 4 bases, V lost 2 bases, and 5 bases had no gene match. The CDR3: CASSYTRTGGYEQYF. DNA for the CDR3: TGTGCCAGCAGTTACACCCGGACAGGGGGTTACGAGCAGTACTTC.

The chain is built from TRBV18 and TRBJ2-3; D not certain. This CDR3 contains 14 residues. The germline V and J ends were trimmed by 5 bases and 2 bases, with 11 bases remaining between them. Germline V CDR1 and CDR2: KGHSH, LQKENI. The CDR3 spells CASSSLPPTDTQYF. The CDR3 bases are TGTGCCAGCTCATCCCTTCCTCCCACAGATACGCAGTATTTT.

The CDR3 DNA follows: TGTGCCAGCAGCCGCGGGAGCAGCATGAACACTGAAGCTTTCTTT. It codes for CASSRGSSMNTEAFF. The chain has TRBV16 and TRBJ1-1; D remains unclear. This CDR3 spans 15 amino acids. Trimming pared 4 bases from V and 0 bases from J, leaving 12 bases between. Per the germline V gene, CDR1 is KGHSY and CDR2 is FQNENV.

V gene TRBV5-1 combines with J gene TRBJ2-2, with 9 bases matching TRBD1. The germline gives CDR1 SGHRS, CDR2 YFSETQ. This CDR3 spans 15 amino acids. V gave up 6 bases and J gave up 3 bases; unmatched junction bases: 6. As DNA, the CDR3 is TGCGCCAGCACCTGGGGACAGGGCTACACCGGGGAGCTGTTTTTT. Translated: CASTWGQGYTGELFF.

The chain couples TRBV7-8 to TRBJ2-7; D gene ambiguous. The germline V gene has CDR1 SGHVS and CDR2 FQNEAQ. This CDR3 contains 15 residues. V lost 1 base to trimming and J lost 4 bases, with 14 bases between them. CDR3 in DNA: TGTGCCAGCAGCTTAGGCCCGGACCTTATTTACGAGCAGTACTTC. Its translation: CASSLGPDLIYEQYF.

The V call is TRBV5-1, the J call TRBJ2-7; 7 nucleotides match TRBD1. Germline lookup yields CDR1 SGHRS and CDR2 YFSETQ. J gave up 3 bases and V 7 bases, and 7 bases lay outside the gene matches. This CDR3 comprises 13 residues. CDR3 amino acids: CASSTGENYEQYF. CDR3 DNA sequence: TGCGCCAGCTCTACAGGGGAAAACTACGAGCAGTACTTC.

The chain joins TRBV18 to TRBJ1-2; tentatively, D is TRBD1 (6 bases). CDR3 length equals 13 residues. Germline loops: CDR1 KGHSH, CDR2 LQKENI. Trimming stripped 5 bases from V and 4 bases from J, with 11 bases between. The CDR3 is CASSAGEAYGYTF. The DNA of the CDR3 is TGTGCCAGCTCAGCAGGGGAGGCCTATGGCTACACCTTC.

The rearrangement uses TRBV23-1 and TRBJ2-3; TRBD2 matches at 7 bases. TRBV23-1 carries the ORF label, with uncertain function. This CDR3 has 16 amino acids. V lost 3 bases to trimming and J lost 2 bases; unmatched junction nucleotides: 8. This CDR3 reads CASSHPLAVFTDTQYF. The CDR3 bases are TGCGCCAGCAGTCACCCGCTAGCGGTGTTCACAGATACGCAGTATTTT.

This chain connects TRBV7-9 to TRBJ2-1; D is perhaps TRBD1 (6 bases). This CDR3 has 15 amino acids. V was trimmed by 4 bases and J by 4 bases, leaving 14 bases between them. Germline lookup yields CDR1 SEHNR and CDR2 FQNEAQ (reference sequence). DNA of the CDR3: TGTGCCAGCAGCTCCGACAGGTGGGGGTACAATGAGCAGTTCTTC. Translating gives CASSSDRWGYNEQFF.

The rearrangement links TRBV7-9 to TRBJ2-1, with D perhaps matching TRBD1 (7 bases). The CDR3 runs to 13 residues. The ends were cut back, 4 bases at V and 8 bases at J, with 12 bases in the middle. Germline CDR1 and CDR2: SEHNR and FQNEAQ (reference sequence). The CDR3 protein is CASSSDREDEQFF. CDR3 bases: TGTGCCAGCAGCTCTGACAGGGAGGATGAGCAGTTCTTC. Based on the CDR3 plus reference TRBV7-9 and TRBJ2-1, the full variable domain is DTGVSQNPRHKITKRGQNVTFRCDPISEHNRLYWYRQTLGQGPEFLTYFQNEAQLEKSRLLSDRFSAERPKGSFSTLEIQRTEQGDSAMYLCASSSDREDEQFFGPGTRLTVL.

The V gene is TRBV11-2, the J gene TRBJ2-1; D is unclear. Trimming took off 1 base at V and 5 bases at J, with 9 bases between the two ends. Per germline, CDR1 SGHAT and CDR2 FQNNGV. CDR3 length: 14 residues. CDR3 DNA sequence: TGTGCCAGCAGCTTAGGAACGGCCCACAATGAGCAGTTCTTC. Amino acids: CASSLGTAHNEQFF.

This chain uses TRBV20-1 with TRBJ2-3; weak D call: TRBD1 (5 bases). The ends were cut back, 3 bases at V and 6 bases at J, with 13 bases in the middle. Germline V gene sequence: CDR1 DFQATT, CDR2 SNEGSKA (reference sequence). The CDR3 covers 13 residues. The CDR3 DNA reads TGCAGTGCTAGTCCGGAGACAGCGGATACGCAGTATTTT. It is translated as CSASPETADTQYF.

The CDR3 sequence: CASSRTGVRETQYF. CDR3 nucleotides: TGTGCCAGTAGTAGGACAGGGGTAAGGGAGACCCAGTACTTC. The chain couples TRBV19 to TRBJ2-5; 9 bases map to TRBD1. CDR1 and CDR2 (germline): LNHDA, SQIVND (reference sequence). V lost 4 bases, J lost 5 bases, and 5 bases stayed unmatched. This CDR3 has 14 amino acids.